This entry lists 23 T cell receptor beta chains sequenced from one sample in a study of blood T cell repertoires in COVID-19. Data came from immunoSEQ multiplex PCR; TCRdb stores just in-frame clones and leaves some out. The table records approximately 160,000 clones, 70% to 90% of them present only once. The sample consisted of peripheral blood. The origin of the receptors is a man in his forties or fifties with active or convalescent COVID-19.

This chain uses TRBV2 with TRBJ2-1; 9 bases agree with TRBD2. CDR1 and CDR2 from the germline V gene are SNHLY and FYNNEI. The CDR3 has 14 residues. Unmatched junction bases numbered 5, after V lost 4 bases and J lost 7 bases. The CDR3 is CASSATSGTNEQFF. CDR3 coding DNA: TGTGCCAGCAGTGCGACTAGCGGCACTAATGAGCAGTTCTTC.

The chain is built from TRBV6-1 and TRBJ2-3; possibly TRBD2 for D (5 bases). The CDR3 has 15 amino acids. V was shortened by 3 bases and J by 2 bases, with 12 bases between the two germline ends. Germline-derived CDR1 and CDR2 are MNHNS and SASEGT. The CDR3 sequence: CASSDRTPSTDTQYF. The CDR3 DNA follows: TGTGCCAGCAGTGATAGGACTCCCTCCACAGATACGCAGTATTTT.

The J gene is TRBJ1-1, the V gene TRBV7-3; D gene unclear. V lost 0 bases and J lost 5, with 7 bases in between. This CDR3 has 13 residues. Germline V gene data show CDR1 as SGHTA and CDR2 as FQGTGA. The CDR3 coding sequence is TGTGCCAGCAGCTTAACCGCCCGGACTGAAGCTTTCTTT. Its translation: CASSLTARTEAFF.

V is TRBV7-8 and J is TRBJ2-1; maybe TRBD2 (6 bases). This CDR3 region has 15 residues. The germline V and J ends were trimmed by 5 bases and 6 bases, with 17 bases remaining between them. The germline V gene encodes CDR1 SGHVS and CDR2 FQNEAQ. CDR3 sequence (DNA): TGTGCCAGCAGCAAAATGGGAACTAGCTCCAATGAGCAGTTCTTC. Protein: CASSKMGTSSNEQFF.

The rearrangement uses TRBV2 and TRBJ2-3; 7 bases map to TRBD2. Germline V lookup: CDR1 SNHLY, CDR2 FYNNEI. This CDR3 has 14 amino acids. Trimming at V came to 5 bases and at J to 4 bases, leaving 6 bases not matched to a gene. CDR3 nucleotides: TGTGCCAGCAGTAAAACTAGCGCAGCAGATACGCAGTATTTT. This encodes CASSKTSAADTQYF.

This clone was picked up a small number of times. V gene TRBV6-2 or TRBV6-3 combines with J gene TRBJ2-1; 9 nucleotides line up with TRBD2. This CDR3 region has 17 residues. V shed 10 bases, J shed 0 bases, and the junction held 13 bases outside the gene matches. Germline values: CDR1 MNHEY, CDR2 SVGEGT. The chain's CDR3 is CATSLGLALSSYNEQFF. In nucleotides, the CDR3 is TGTGCCACCAGCTTGGGACTAGCCCTTTCCTCCTACAATGAGCAGTTCTTC.

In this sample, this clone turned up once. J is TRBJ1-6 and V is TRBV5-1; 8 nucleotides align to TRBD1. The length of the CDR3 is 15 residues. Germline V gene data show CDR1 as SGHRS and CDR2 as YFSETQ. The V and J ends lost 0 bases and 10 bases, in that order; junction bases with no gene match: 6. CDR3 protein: CASSLDGQGGSPLHF. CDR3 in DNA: TGCGCCAGCAGCTTGGACGGACAGGGTGGCTCACCCCTCCACTTT.

The CDR3 nucleotides are TGTGCCAGCAGCCCGAACCCCGGGACAGGGGGCATGAATGAGCAGTTCTTC. This codes for CASSPNPGTGGMNEQFF. The rearrangement uses TRBV3-1 (or the pseudogene TRBV3-2) and TRBJ2-1, with 12 bases that match TRBD1. The CDR3 runs 17 residues. Germline V gene data show CDR1 as LGHDT and CDR2 as YNNKEL (reference sequence). The V segment lost 4 bases and the J segment 7 bases; nucleotides outside the gene matches: 11.

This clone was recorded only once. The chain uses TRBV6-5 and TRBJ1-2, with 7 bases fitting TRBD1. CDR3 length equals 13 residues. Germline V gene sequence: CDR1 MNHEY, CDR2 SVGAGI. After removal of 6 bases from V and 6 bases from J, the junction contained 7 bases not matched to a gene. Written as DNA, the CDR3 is TGTGCCAGCAGCGCCGGGACAGAAAATGGCTACACCTTC. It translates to CASSAGTENGYTF.

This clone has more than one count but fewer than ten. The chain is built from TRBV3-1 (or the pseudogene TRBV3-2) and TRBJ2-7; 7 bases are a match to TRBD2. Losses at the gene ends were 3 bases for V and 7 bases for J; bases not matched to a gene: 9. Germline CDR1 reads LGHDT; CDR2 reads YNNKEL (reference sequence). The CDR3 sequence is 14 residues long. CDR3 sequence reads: CASSQGTTSVEQYF. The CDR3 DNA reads TGTGCCAGCAGCCAGGGGACTACGAGCGTTGAGCAGTACTTC.

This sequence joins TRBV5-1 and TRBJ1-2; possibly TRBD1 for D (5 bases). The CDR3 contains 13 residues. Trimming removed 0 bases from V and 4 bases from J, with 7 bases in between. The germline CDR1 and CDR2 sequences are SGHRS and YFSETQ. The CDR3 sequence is CASSLEGFYGYTF. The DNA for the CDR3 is TGCGCCAGCAGCTTGGAGGGGTTCTATGGCTACACCTTC.

The CDR3 reads CASSRGAYSTDTQYF. In DNA, the CDR3 is TGTGCCAGCAGCCGAGGCGCGTATAGCACAGATACGCAGTATTTT. The V gene is TRBV28, the J gene TRBJ2-3, with D uncertain. Trimming left V 6 bases short and J 0 bases short, with 13 bases between. Germline-derived CDR1 and CDR2 are MDHEN and SYDVKM. The CDR3 loop spans 15 amino acids. The full variable domain, with the rest looked up from reference TRBV28 and TRBJ2-3, is DVKVTQSSRYLVKRTGEKVFLECVQDMDHENMFWYRQDPGLGLRLIYFSYDVKMKEKGDIPEGYSVSREKKERFSLILESASTNQTSMYLCASSRGAYSTDTQYFGPGTRLTVL.

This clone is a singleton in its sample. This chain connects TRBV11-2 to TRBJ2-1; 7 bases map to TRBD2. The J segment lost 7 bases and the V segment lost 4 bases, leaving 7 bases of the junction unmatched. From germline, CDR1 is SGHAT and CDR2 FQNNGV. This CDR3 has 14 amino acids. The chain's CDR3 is CASSSRASGNEQFF. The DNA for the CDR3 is TGTGCCAGCAGCTCGCGGGCTAGCGGTAATGAGCAGTTCTTC.

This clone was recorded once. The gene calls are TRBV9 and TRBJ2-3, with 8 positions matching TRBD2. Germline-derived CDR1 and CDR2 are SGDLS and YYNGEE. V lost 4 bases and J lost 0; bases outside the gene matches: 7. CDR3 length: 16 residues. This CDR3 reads CASSPRLASSTDTQYF. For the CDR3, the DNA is TGTGCCAGCAGCCCTCGACTAGCGTCTAGCACAGATACGCAGTATTTT.

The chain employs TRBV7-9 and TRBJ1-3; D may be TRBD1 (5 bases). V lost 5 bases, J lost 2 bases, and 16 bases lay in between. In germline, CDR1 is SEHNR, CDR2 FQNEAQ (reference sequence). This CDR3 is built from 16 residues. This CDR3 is CASSQRVGGPGNTIYF. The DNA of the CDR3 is TGTGCCAGCAGCCAGAGGGTGGGGGGACCTGGAAACACCATATATTTT.

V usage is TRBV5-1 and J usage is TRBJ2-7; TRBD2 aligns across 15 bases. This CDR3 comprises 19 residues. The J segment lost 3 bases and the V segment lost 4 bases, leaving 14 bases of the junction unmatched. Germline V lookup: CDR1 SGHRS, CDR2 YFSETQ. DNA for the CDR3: TGCGCCAGCAGCCCGAAGAGGACTAGCGGGGGGGCTACGCTCTACGAGCAGTACTTC. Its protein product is CASSPKRTSGGATLYEQYF.

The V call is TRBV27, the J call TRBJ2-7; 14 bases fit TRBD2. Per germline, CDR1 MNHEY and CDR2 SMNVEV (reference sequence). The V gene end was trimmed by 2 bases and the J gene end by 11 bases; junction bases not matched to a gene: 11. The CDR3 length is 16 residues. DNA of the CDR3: TGTGCCAGCAGTTTAGCTCCGGGACTAGCGGGAGCAGAGGAGTACTTC. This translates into CASSLAPGLAGAEEYF.

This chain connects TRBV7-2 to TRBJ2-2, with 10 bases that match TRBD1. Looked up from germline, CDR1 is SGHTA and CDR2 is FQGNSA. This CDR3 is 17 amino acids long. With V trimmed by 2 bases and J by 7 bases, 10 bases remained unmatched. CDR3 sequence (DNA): TGTGCCAGCAGCTTACACCCGGACAGGGGGTTGGACGGGGAGCTGTTTTTT. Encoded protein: CASSLHPDRGLDGELFF.

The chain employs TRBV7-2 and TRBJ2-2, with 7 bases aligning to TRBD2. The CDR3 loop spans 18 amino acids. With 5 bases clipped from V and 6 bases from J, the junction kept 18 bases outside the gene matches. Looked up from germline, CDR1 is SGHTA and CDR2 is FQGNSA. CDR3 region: CASSQYRPSGTVAGELFF. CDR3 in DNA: TGTGCCAGCAGCCAGTACCGCCCTAGCGGAACTGTCGCCGGGGAGCTGTTTTTT.

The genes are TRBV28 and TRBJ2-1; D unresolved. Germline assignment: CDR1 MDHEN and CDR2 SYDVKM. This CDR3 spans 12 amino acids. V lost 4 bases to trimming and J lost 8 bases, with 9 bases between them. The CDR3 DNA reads TGTGCCAGCAGTTCTAATTACGATGAGCAGTTCTTC. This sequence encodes CASSSNYDEQFF.

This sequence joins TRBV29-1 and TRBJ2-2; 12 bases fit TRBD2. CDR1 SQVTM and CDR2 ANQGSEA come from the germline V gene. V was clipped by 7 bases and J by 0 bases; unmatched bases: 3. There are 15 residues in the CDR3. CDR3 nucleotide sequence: TGCAGCGCCCGGACTAGCGGGGCGAACACCGGGGAGCTGTTTTTT. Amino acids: CSARTSGANTGELFF.

CDR3 loop: CASSSGGGADTDTQYF. As DNA, the CDR3 is TGTGCCAGCAGCTCAGGCGGGGGGGCGGACACAGATACGCAGTATTTT. This rearrangement joins TRBV7-8 to TRBJ2-3; 9 bases align to TRBD2. V dropped 4 bases and J dropped 2; count of bases not matched to a gene: 7. The CDR3 contains 16 residues. Germline V CDR1 and CDR2: SGHVS, FQNEAQ.

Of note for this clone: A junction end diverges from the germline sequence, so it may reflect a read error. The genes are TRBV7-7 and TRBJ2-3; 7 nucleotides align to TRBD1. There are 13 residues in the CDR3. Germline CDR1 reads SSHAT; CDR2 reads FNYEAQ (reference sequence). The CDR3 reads CASSSTGADTQYF. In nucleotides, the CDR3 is TGTGCTAGCAGCTCCACAGGGGCCGATACGCAGTATTTT. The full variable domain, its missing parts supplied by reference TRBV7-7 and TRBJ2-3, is GAGVSQSPRYKVTKRGQDVTLRCDPISSHATLYWYQQALGQGPEFLTYFNYEAQPDKSGLPSDRFSAERPEGSISTLTIQRTEQRDSAMYRCASSSTGADTQYFGPGTRLTVL.